The clone carrying this TCR beta chain appeared a few times. The antigen remains undetermined. This sample stems from a study of beta chain features in type 1 diabetes. Study results and limitations: Shorter templates might be favored by PCR, and equally so in patients and in controls.

The germline gives CDR1 LGHNA, CDR2 YNFKEQ. The germline V and J ends were trimmed by 2 bases and 3 bases, with 11 bases remaining between them. The CDR3 covers 14 residues. Expressed TCRB transcripts got sequenced, as all isolated RNA was reverse transcribed. TCRdb keeps only in-frame clones here, not all; method: immunoSEQ multiplex PCR. In the table there are 130,000 to 150,000 clones, about 10% of which are singletons. CD4+ cells of the naive, central memory, regulatory and stem cell-like memory types were sorted via CD45RO/CCR7/CD25/CD127/CD95/CD27. Sorting produced populations that all topped 95% purity.

The sequencing input was naive CD4+ T cells from blood. This chain joins TRBV4-2 and TRBJ2-7, with TRBD1 as a possible D gene (6 bases). The clonotype was recovered from a man between 18 and 29 years old in good health. The CDR3 region is CASSQKWGLYEQYF. CDR3 DNA: TGTGCCAGCAGCCAAAAGTGGGGGCTCTACGAGCAGTACTTC.